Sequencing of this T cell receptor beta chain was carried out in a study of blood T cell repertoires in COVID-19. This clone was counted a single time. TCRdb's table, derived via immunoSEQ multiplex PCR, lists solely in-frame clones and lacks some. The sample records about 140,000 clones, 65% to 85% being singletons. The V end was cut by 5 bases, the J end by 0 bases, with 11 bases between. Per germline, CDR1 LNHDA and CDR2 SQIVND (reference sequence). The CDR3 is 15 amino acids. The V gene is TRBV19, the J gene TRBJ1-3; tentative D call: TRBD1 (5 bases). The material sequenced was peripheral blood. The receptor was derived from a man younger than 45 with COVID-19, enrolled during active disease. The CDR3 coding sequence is TGTGCCAGTAGTCCCACGACAGTCTCTGGAAACACCATATATTTT. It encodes CASSPTTVSGNTIYF.